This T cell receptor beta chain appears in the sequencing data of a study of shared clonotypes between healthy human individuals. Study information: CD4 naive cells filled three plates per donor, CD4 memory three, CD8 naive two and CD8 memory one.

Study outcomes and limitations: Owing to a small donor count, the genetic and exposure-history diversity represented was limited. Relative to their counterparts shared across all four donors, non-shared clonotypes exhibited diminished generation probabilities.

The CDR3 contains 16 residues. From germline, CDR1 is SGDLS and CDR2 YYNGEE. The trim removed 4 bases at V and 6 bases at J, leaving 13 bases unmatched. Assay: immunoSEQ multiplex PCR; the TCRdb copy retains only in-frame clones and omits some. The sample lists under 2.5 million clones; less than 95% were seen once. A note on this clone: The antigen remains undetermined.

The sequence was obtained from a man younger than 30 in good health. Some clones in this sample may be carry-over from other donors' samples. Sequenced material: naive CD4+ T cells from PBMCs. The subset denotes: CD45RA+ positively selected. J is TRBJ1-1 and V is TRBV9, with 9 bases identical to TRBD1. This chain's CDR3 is CASSNRGLSSIAEAFF. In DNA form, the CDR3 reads TGTGCCAGCAGCAACAGGGGGCTCTCGAGTATTGCTGAAGCTTTCTTT.